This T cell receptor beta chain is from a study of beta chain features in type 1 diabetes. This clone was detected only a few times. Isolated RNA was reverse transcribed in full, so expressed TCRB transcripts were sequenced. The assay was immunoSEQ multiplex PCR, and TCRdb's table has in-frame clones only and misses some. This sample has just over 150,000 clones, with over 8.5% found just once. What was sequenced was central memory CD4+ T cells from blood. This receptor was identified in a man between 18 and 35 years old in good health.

CDR3 in amino acids: CASTPTGTGYEQYF. CDR3 in DNA: TGTGCCAGCACCCCGACCGGGACAGGCTACGAGCAGTACTTC. The chain combines TRBV7-8 with TRBJ2-7, with 8 bases matching TRBD1. Trimming at V came to 7 bases and at J to 3 bases, leaving 8 bases not matched to a gene. This CDR3 has 14 amino acids. Germline V gene sequence: CDR1 SGHVS, CDR2 FQNEAQ.